Listed here are 5 T cell receptor beta chains from one sample, sequenced in a study of OX40 agonist ivuxolimab in advanced cancers. The repertoire was sequenced with immunoSEQ multiplex PCR; TCRdb's copy has only in-frame clones and lacks some. The sample lists 35,000 to 50,000 clones, roughly nine tenths seen once, with about 12% in the top ten. The sequences come from CD4+ or CD8+ T cells sorted from blood, collected in a trial of the OX40 agonist ivuxolimab. The receptors stem from an adult with an advanced solid tumor such as melanoma, head and neck, liver or kidney cancer.

The chain links TRBV15 to TRBJ1-5; D ambiguous. V was cut by 0 bases and J by 5 bases, with 11 bases left in between. CDR1 is LNHNV and CDR2 is YYDKDF in the germline V gene (reference sequence). The CDR3 loop spans 15 amino acids. CDR3 sequence: CATSRDVGIYQPQHF. In nucleotides, the CDR3 is TGTGCCACCAGCAGAGACGTGGGCATCTATCAGCCCCAGCATTTT.

V usage is TRBV5-1 and J usage is TRBJ2-3, with D hard to call. V dropped 2 bases and J dropped 3 bases, with 22 bases sitting between them. Germline-derived CDR1 and CDR2 are SGHRS and YFSETQ. This CDR3 has 18 residues. The CDR3 here is CASSLHVVGRPLTDTQYF. Written as DNA, the CDR3 is TGCGCCAGCAGCTTACACGTGGTGGGTAGGCCCCTGACAGATACGCAGTATTTT.

This sequence joins TRBV28 and TRBJ1-5, with 9 bases identical to TRBD1. V lost 2 bases and J lost 5; bases outside the gene matches: 4. Per the germline V gene, CDR1 is MDHEN and CDR2 is SYDVKM. This CDR3 comprises 15 residues. CDR3 nucleotide sequence: TGTGCCAGCAGTTTAAGGGGACAGGGTTATCAGCCCCAGCATTTT. Protein: CASSLRGQGYQPQHF.

V gene TRBV6-5 combines with J gene TRBJ1-2, with 7 bases fitting TRBD1. This CDR3 is 13 amino acids long. The V gene's germline CDR1 is MNHEY and CDR2 SVGAGI. Trimming cost V 2 bases and J 3 bases; bases outside gene matches: 0. The CDR3 DNA is TGTGCCAGCAGTTACGGACAGGACTATGGCTACACCTTC. This encodes CASSYGQDYGYTF.

V is TRBV7-9 and J is TRBJ2-2; no definite D call. V dropped 1 base and J dropped 8 bases, with 5 bases sitting between them. Germline lookup yields CDR1 SEHNR and CDR2 FQNEAQ (reference sequence). The CDR3 runs to 12 residues. CDR3 in amino acids: CASSLEAGELFF. The CDR3 nucleotides read TGTGCCAGCAGCTTAGAGGCAGGGGAGCTGTTTTTT.